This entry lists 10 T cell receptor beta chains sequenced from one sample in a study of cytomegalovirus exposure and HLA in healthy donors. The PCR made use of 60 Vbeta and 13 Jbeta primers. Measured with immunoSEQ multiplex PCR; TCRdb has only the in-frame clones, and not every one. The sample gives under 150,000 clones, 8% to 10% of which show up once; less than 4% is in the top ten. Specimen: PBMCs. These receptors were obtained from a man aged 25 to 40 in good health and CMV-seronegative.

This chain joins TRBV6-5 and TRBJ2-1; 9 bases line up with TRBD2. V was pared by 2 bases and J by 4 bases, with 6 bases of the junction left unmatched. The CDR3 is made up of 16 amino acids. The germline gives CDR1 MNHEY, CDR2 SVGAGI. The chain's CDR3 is CASSYLSSGVYNEQFF. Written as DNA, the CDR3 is TGTGCCAGCAGTTACCTCTCTAGCGGGGTTTACAATGAGCAGTTCTTC.

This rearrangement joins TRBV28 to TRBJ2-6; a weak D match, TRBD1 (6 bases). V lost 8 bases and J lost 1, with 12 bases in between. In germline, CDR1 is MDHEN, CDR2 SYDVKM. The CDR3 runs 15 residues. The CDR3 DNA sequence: TGTGCCAGCGGAACCCAGGGGTCTGGGGCCAACGTCCTGACTTTC. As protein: CASGTQGSGANVLTF.

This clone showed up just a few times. CDR3 in amino acids: CASSLGQGLYNEQFF. CDR3 in DNA: TGTGCCAGCAGCTTAGGACAGGGACTCTACAATGAGCAGTTCTTC. The chain employs TRBV7-9 and TRBJ2-1; the D gene is possibly TRBD1 (7 bases). There are 15 residues in the CDR3. Looked up from germline, CDR1 is SEHNR and CDR2 is FQNEAQ (reference sequence). Trimming left V 1 base short and J 3 bases short, with 10 bases between.

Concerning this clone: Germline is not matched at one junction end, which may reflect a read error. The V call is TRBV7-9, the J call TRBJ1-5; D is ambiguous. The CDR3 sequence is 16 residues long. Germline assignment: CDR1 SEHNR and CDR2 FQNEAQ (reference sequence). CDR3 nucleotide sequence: TGTGCCAGCAGCCCAGCCCCAGGCGAGGGCAATCAGGCCCAGCATTTT. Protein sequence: CASSPAPGEGNQAQHF. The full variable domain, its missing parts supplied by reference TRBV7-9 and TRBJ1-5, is DTGVSQNPRHKITKRGQNVTFRCDPISEHNRLYWYRQTLGQGPEFLTYFQNEAQLEKSRLLSDRFSAERPKGSFSTLEIQRTEQGDSAMYLCASSPAPGEGNQAQHFGDGTRLSIL.

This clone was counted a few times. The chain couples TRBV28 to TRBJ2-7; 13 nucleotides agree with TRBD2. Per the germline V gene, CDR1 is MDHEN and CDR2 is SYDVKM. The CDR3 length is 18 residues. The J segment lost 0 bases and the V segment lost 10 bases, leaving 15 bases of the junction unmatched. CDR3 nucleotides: TGTGCCACCACAACTCAATCATGGACTAGCGGGAGCTCCTACGAGCAGTACTTC. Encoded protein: CATTTQSWTSGSSYEQYF.

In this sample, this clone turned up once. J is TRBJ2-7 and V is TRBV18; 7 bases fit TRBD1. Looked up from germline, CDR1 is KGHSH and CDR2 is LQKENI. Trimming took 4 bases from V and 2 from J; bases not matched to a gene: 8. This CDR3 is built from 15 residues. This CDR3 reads CASSQRQGDPYEQYF. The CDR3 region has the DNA TGTGCCAGCTCACAACGACAGGGAGATCCCTACGAGCAGTACTTC.

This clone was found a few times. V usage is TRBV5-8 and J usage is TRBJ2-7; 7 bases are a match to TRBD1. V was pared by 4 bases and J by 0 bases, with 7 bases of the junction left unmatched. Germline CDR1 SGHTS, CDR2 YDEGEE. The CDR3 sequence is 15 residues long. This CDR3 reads CASSITGDSSYEQYF. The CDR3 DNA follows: TGTGCCAGCAGCATAACAGGGGACAGCTCCTACGAGCAGTACTTC. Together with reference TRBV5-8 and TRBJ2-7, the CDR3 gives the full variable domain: EAGVTQSPTHLIKTRGQQATLRCSPISGHTSVYWYQQALGLGLQFLLWYDEGEERNRGNFPPRFSGRQFPNYSSELNVNALELEDSALYLCASSITGDSSYEQYFGPGTRLTVT.

The CDR3 nucleotides are TGTGCCAGCAGTTCGAGGCAGGGAAGCGGCTACACCTTC. This sequence encodes CASSSRQGSGYTF. This chain uses TRBV5-4 with TRBJ1-2; a weak D match, TRBD1 (5 bases). V lost 5 bases, J lost 8 bases, and 16 bases lay in between. The CDR3 contains 13 residues. CDR1 is SGHNT, CDR2 YYREEE, per germline (reference sequence).

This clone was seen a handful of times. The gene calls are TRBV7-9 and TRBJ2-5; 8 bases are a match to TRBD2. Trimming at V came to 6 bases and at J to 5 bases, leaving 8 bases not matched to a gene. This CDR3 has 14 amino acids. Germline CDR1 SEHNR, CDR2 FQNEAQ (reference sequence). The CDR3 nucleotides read TGTGCCAGCAGTCCCGGGGGGGGCGTGGAGACCCAGTACTTC. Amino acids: CASSPGGGVETQYF.

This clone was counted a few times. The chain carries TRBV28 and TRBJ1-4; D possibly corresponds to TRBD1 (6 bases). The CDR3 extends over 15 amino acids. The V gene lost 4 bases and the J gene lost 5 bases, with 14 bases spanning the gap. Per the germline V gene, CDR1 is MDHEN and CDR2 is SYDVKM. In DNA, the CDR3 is TGTGCCAGCAGTTCCGGACAGATAGTCAATGAAAAACTGTTTTTT. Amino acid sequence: CASSSGQIVNEKLFF. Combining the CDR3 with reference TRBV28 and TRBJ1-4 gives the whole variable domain DVKVTQSSRYLVKRTGEKVFLECVQDMDHENMFWYRQDPGLGLRLIYFSYDVKMKEKGDIPEGYSVSREKKERFSLILESASTNQTSMYLCASSSGQIVNEKLFFGSGTQLSVL.